These 22 T cell receptor beta chains came from one sample sequenced in a study of cytomegalovirus exposure and HLA in healthy donors. In the PCR, 60 Vbeta and 13 Jbeta primers were used. Repertoires were generated with immunoSEQ multiplex PCR, while TCRdb's copy carries only in-frame clones and drops some. The sample lists 110,000 to 150,000 clones; around 80% were seen once. Material for sequencing was PBMCs. These receptors were collected from a woman in her thirties or forties in good health and CMV-seropositive.

The chain joins TRBV21-1 to TRBJ2-7; the table assigns TRBD2, which was not confirmed against the DNA. TRBV21-1 is flagged as a pseudogene. CDR3 length equals 14 residues. CDR3 nucleotides: TGTGCCAGCACCTCCCAATCGAGCTCCTACGAGCAGTACTTC. Its translation is CASTSQSSSYEQYF.

About this clone itself: In the same sample, other DNA sequences code for this CDR3. J is TRBJ1-1 and V is TRBV5-1, with D possibly matching TRBD1 (6 bases). Germline V gives CDR1 SGHRS, CDR2 YFSETQ. CDR3 length: 14 amino acids. Trimming cost V 0 bases and J 1 base, with 7 bases left between them. DNA for the CDR3: TGCGCCAGCAGCTTGGGACAGGCGAACACTGAAGCTTTCTTT. It codes for CASSLGQANTEAFF.

This chain connects TRBV5-1 to TRBJ2-2; D may be TRBD1 (5 bases). Trimming took off 2 bases at V and 1 base at J, with 6 bases between the two ends. The CDR3 spans 14 residues. Germline CDR1 and CDR2: SGHRS and YFSETQ. CDR3 DNA: TGCGCCAGCAGCTTAGGACAGAACACCGGGGAGCTGTTTTTT. This gives the protein CASSLGQNTGELFF.

The chain employs TRBV25-1 and TRBJ2-5; 9 bases agree with TRBD1. V lost 4 bases and J lost 5; bases outside the gene matches: 8. Germline assignment: CDR1 MGHDK and CDR2 SYGVNS. This CDR3 contains 15 residues. Written as DNA, the CDR3 is TGTGCCAGCAGTGCCTTACAGGGGGCGGGGGAGACCCAGTACTTC. Its protein product is CASSALQGAGETQYF.

The CDR3 loop reads CASSRPGLAGPQETQYF. The CDR3 DNA sequence: TGTGCCAGCAGCCGTCCCGGGCTAGCGGGACCCCAAGAGACCCAGTACTTC. The V and J genes are TRBV5-4 and TRBJ2-5; TRBD2 aligns across 9 bases. V dropped 4 bases and J dropped 1; count of bases not matched to a gene: 11. This CDR3 has 17 amino acids. Looked up from germline, CDR1 is SGHNT and CDR2 is YYREEE (reference sequence).

The chain employs TRBV27 and TRBJ2-7; D perhaps matches TRBD2 (5 bases). V was cut by 5 bases and J by 6 bases, with 23 bases left in between. CDR3 size: 16 residues. CDR1 is MNHEY, CDR2 SMNVEV, per germline (reference sequence). The CDR3 DNA reads TGTGCCAGCAGTCCCCCACGGGCGAAAGGAGGTCGCGAGCAGTACTTC. As protein: CASSPPRAKGGREQYF.

The rearrangement joins TRBV5-4 to TRBJ2-2, with 9 bases identical to TRBD1. Germline CDR1 reads SGHNT; CDR2 reads YYREEE (reference sequence). J was trimmed by 0 bases and V by 3 bases; bases with no gene match: 15. The CDR3 length is 20 residues. CDR3 loop: CASSSDRGSIMGSNTGELFF. The CDR3 nucleotides read TGTGCCAGCAGCTCGGACAGGGGATCTATCATGGGGTCGAACACCGGGGAGCTGTTTTTT.

V and J are TRBV5-6 and TRBJ2-1, with 15 positions matching TRBD2. From germline, CDR1 is SGHDT and CDR2 YYEEEE. The V and J ends lost 4 bases and 0 bases, in that order; junction bases with no gene match: 8. The CDR3 has 19 residues. The CDR3 DNA reads as TGTGCCAGCAGCCGGACTAGCGGGAGGGCCTATAGCTCCTACAATGAGCAGTTCTTC. This sequence encodes CASSRTSGRAYSSYNEQFF.

The V and J genes are TRBV5-4 and TRBJ2-3, with D maybe TRBD2 (6 bases). V lost 4 bases and J 0 bases, leaving 12 bases between the germline ends. Germline values: CDR1 SGHNT, CDR2 YYREEE (reference sequence). CDR3 length: 15 amino acids. In DNA, the CDR3 is TGTGCCAGCAGCCGTAGTAGCGGTAGCACAGATACGCAGTATTTT. It is translated as CASSRSSGSTDTQYF.

V is TRBV29-1 and J is TRBJ2-5; no clear D gene. From germline, CDR1 is SQVTM and CDR2 ANQGSEA. The CDR3 spans 13 residues. Trimming pared 2 bases from V and 2 bases from J, leaving 9 bases between. This CDR3 is CSVEPLLQETQYF. As DNA, the CDR3 is TGCAGCGTTGAACCCCTCCTACAAGAGACCCAGTACTTC.

The gene calls are TRBV9 and TRBJ1-1, with D unclear. The V gene's germline CDR1 is SGDLS and CDR2 YYNGEE. This CDR3 has 14 residues. V gave up 0 bases and J gave up 5 bases, with 11 bases separating them. The CDR3 DNA follows: TGTGCCAGCAGCGTAGGTCCCGGAGCGACTGAAGCTTTCTTT. Its protein product is CASSVGPGATEAFF.

CDR3 amino acids: CASSSTSQFAQYF. CDR3 sequence (DNA): TGTGCCAGCAGCTCCACTAGCCAGTTCGCCCAGTACTTC. J is TRBJ2-5 and V is TRBV11-2, with D perhaps TRBD2 (6 bases). This CDR3 contains 13 residues. V was trimmed by 4 bases and J by 9 bases, leaving 15 bases between them. Germline loops: CDR1 SGHAT, CDR2 FQNNGV.

This chain connects TRBV5-4 to TRBJ1-3; 8 positions agree with TRBD1. CDR1 and CDR2 from the germline V gene are SGHNT and YYREEE (reference sequence). The V segment lost 2 bases and the J segment 5 bases; nucleotides outside the gene matches: 12. CDR3 length equals 17 residues. The CDR3 nucleotides read TGTGCCAGCAGCTTTGGACAGGGCGATGATGGGAGAAACACCATATATTTT. Its translation is CASSFGQGDDGRNTIYF.

J is TRBJ2-4 and V is TRBV6-1; 8 positions match TRBD1. The V segment lost 6 bases and the J segment 1 base; nucleotides outside the gene matches: 5. The CDR3 extends over 15 amino acids. The germline CDR1 and CDR2 sequences are MNHNS and SASEGT. The CDR3 sequence is CASRSQGAAKNIQYF. The CDR3 bases are TGTGCCAGCAGGTCCCAGGGGGCGGCCAAAAACATTCAGTACTTC.

This chain connects TRBV19 to TRBJ2-5, with TRBD1 matching 8 bases. V lost 5 bases, J lost 3 bases, and 8 bases stayed unmatched. The length of the CDR3 is 15 residues. Germline V CDR1 and CDR2: LNHDA, SQIVND (reference sequence). The CDR3 DNA reads as TGTGCCAGTAGTCCCGGACAGGGAAGGAAAGAGACCCAGTACTTC. As protein: CASSPGQGRKETQYF. Full variable domain (missing parts from reference TRBV19 and TRBJ2-5): DGGITQSPKYLFRKEGQNVTLSCEQNLNHDAMYWYRQDPGQGLRLIYYSQIVNDFQKGDIAEGYSVSREKKESFPLTVTSAQKNPTAFYLCASSPGQGRKETQYFGPGTRLLVL.

In its sample, this clone was seen a few times. The rearrangement links TRBV30 to TRBJ2-5; D possibly corresponds to TRBD1 (7 bases). This CDR3 spans 16 amino acids. V dropped 2 bases and J dropped 9 bases, with 25 bases sitting between them. Per the germline V gene, CDR1 is GTSNPN and CDR2 is SVGIG (reference sequence). CDR3 sequence reads: CAWSTRQGPRGGAQYF. The CDR3 DNA is TGTGCCTGGAGTACCCGACAGGGACCCCGCGGAGGGGCCCAGTACTTC.

J is TRBJ1-2 and V is TRBV18; 9 bases agree with TRBD1. The CDR3 has 18 residues. Germline V gene data show CDR1 as KGHSH and CDR2 as LQKENI. Trimming took 4 bases from V and 7 from J; bases not matched to a gene: 19. CDR3 region: CASSQTGGAAGRFRGYTF. CDR3 DNA: TGTGCCAGCTCACAAACAGGGGGCGCGGCCGGTCGGTTCCGTGGCTACACCTTC. Using reference TRBV18 and TRBJ1-2 for the parts outside the CDR3, the full variable domain is NAGVMQNPRHLVRRRGQEARLRCSPMKGHSHVYWYRQLPEEGLKFMVYLQKENIIDESGMPKERFSAEFPKEGPSILRIQQVVRGDSAAYFCASSQTGGAAGRFRGYTFGSGTRLTVV.

The J gene is TRBJ2-2, the V gene TRBV10-1, with D maybe TRBD2 (6 bases). Trimming cost V 0 bases and J 9 bases, with 17 bases left between them. Per the germline V gene, CDR1 is WNHNN and CDR2 is SYGVQD (reference sequence). The CDR3 covers 16 residues. CDR3 sequence: CASSESCRDSVRELFF. The CDR3 bases are TGCGCCAGCAGTGAGTCCTGTCGGGACTCCGTCCGGGAGCTGTTTTTT.

This chain links TRBV27 with TRBJ2-5; possible D gene TRBD1, 6 bases. Trimming shortened V by 6 bases and J by 7 bases, and 30 bases separated the two germline ends. This CDR3 contains 18 residues. Germline CDR1 is MNHEY and CDR2 is SMNVEV (reference sequence). The chain's CDR3 is CASSVGLGATSPQSTQYF. CDR3 nucleotide sequence: TGTGCCAGCAGCGTCGGGTTGGGGGCTACCTCACCCCAATCGACCCAGTACTTC.

The chain employs TRBV18 and TRBJ2-1, with a possible D match to TRBD2 (5 bases). Germline CDR1 reads KGHSH; CDR2 reads LQKENI. This CDR3 spans 12 amino acids. Trimming cost V 6 bases and J 6 bases, with 9 bases left between them. Written as DNA, the CDR3 is TGTGCCAGCTCCACGGGAAGCAATGAGCAGTTCTTC. Amino acid sequence: CASSTGSNEQFF.

The chain couples TRBV11-3 to TRBJ2-7, with a tentative D call TRBD2 (6 bases). From germline, CDR1 is SGHNT and CDR2 YENEEA. This CDR3 is built from 14 residues. The V end was cut by 6 bases, the J end by 3 bases, with 15 bases between. The CDR3 sequence is CASRPRTDYYEQYF. In DNA form, the CDR3 reads TGTGCCAGCAGGCCTAGGACGGACTACTACGAGCAGTACTTC. Based on the CDR3 plus reference TRBV11-3 and TRBJ2-7, the full variable domain is EAGVVQSPRYKIIEKKQPVAFWCNPISGHNTLYWYLQNLGQGPELLIRYENEEAVDDSQLPKDRFSAERLKGVDSTLKIQPAELGDSAVYLCASRPRTDYYEQYFGPGTRLTVT.

V is TRBV5-4 and J is TRBJ2-1; 8 bases agree with TRBD2. V lost 0 bases to trimming and J lost 8 bases; unmatched junction nucleotides: 7. The length of the CDR3 is 15 residues. Germline V lookup: CDR1 SGHNT, CDR2 YYREEE (reference sequence). The CDR3 loop reads CASSLEVAGRDEQFF. CDR3 bases: TGTGCCAGCAGCTTGGAGGTAGCGGGACGCGATGAGCAGTTCTTC.